One sample yielded the 24 T cell receptor beta chains listed below, sequenced in a study of T cell responses to AZD1222 COVID-19 vaccine. Using immunoSEQ multiplex PCR, the repertoire was profiled, and TCRdb retains in-frame clones only, with some absent. This table has 110,000 to 150,000 clones, more than 80% appearing once. The material was peripheral blood, obtained on day 0 of AZD1222 vaccination. These receptors all come from an adult in good health.

The chain links TRBV28 to TRBJ2-1, with 8 bases that match TRBD2. The CDR3 has 15 residues. V trimming: 5 bases; J trimming: 9 bases; junction bases outside the gene matches: 12. CDR1 MDHEN and CDR2 SYDVKM come from the germline V gene. The CDR3 region has the DNA TGTGCCAGCAGTAGGCGGAGCGGGAGAGGGGGTGAGCAGTTCTTC. Protein sequence: CASSRRSGRGGEQFF.

The chain joins TRBV10-1 to TRBJ1-1; D possibly corresponds to TRBD1 (5 bases). The V gene lost 0 bases and the J gene lost 4 bases, with 9 bases spanning the gap. Looked up from germline, CDR1 is WNHNN and CDR2 is SYGVQD (reference sequence). The CDR3 runs to 14 residues. CDR3 coding DNA: TGCGCCAGCAGTGAGTCTCTCGGGGGCACTGAAGCTTTCTTT. It encodes CASSESLGGTEAFF.

V and J are TRBV7-2 and TRBJ2-7; 9 bases map to TRBD2. This CDR3 is built from 16 residues. Germline V gene lookup returns CDR1 SGHTA and CDR2 FQGNSA. Trimming at V came to 1 base and at J to 3 bases, leaving 7 bases not matched to a gene. The CDR3 region is CASSLVGLAGNYEQYF. CDR3 sequence (DNA): TGTGCCAGCAGCTTAGTGGGCCTAGCGGGGAACTACGAGCAGTACTTC.

The V gene is TRBV3-1 (or the pseudogene TRBV3-2), the J gene TRBJ1-5; the D gene is possibly TRBD1 (6 bases). The V and J ends lost 1 base and 3 bases respectively, with 10 bases between them. Germline lookup yields CDR1 LGHDT and CDR2 YNNKEL (reference sequence). The length of the CDR3 is 15 residues. As DNA, the CDR3 is TGTGCCAGCAGCCAAGGGACAGAGAACAATCAGCCCCAGCATTTT. Protein product: CASSQGTENNQPQHF.

CDR3 sequence: CASSSSPAMTGDYGYTF. DNA of the CDR3: TGTGCCAGCAGCTCCTCACCCGCCATGACAGGCGACTATGGCTACACCTTC. The chain employs TRBV7-2 and TRBJ1-2; TRBD1 is a possible D gene (6 bases). V shed 4 bases and J shed 3 bases, with 21 bases lying between them. The germline V gene encodes CDR1 SGHTA and CDR2 FQGNSA. The CDR3 totals 17 residues.

Concerning this clone itself: Mismatch with germline at one junction end may stem from a read error. J is TRBJ2-5 and V is TRBV7-7, with no clear D. Germline V gene sequence: CDR1 SSHAT, CDR2 FNYEAQ (reference sequence). This CDR3 region has 12 residues. Here the CDR3 reads CASSLKGETQYF. The CDR3 DNA reads as TGTGCTAGCAGCTTAAAAGGGGAGACCCAGTACTTC.

The chain is built from TRBV28 and TRBJ2-6, with TRBD1 matching over 7 bases. The CDR3 sequence is 16 residues long. Germline V lookup: CDR1 MDHEN, CDR2 SYDVKM. V dropped 1 base and J dropped 4; count of bases not matched to a gene: 4. CDR3 nucleotide sequence: TGTGCCAGCAGTTTATACAGGGGTTCAGGGGCCAACGTCCTGACTTTC. Encoded protein: CASSLYRGSGANVLTF.

This chain connects TRBV10-2 to TRBJ1-1, with TRBD1 matching 7 bases. Germline loops: CDR1 WSHSY, CDR2 SAAADI. This CDR3 comprises 13 residues. Germline trimming cut 8 bases from V and 3 bases from J; bases unmatched to any gene: 6. The chain's CDR3 is CASGRGQDTEAFF. CDR3 DNA sequence: TGCGCCAGCGGAAGGGGGCAGGACACTGAAGCTTTCTTT.

In its sample, this clone was seen once. This chain uses TRBV19 with TRBJ1-1; possible D gene TRBD1, 5 bases. This CDR3 region has 13 residues. V was cut by 9 bases and J by 0 bases, with 11 bases left in between. Germline CDR1 reads LNHDA; CDR2 reads SQIVND (reference sequence). DNA for the CDR3: TGTGCCAGCTCGGGGCGTATGAACACTGAAGCTTTCTTT. Residues: CASSGRMNTEAFF.

The chain recombines TRBV6-1 with TRBJ1-1; D is undetermined. V lost 1 base to trimming and J lost 11 bases, with 23 bases between them. Germline CDR1 and CDR2: MNHNS and SASEGT. The CDR3 has 16 residues. The CDR3 spells CASSEDLRVGLPEAFF. Here the CDR3 DNA reads TGTGCCAGCAGTGAAGACTTAAGGGTAGGACTCCCGGAGGCTTTCTTT.

The chain couples TRBV29-1 to TRBJ1-1, with D unclear. CDR1 is SQVTM and CDR2 is ANQGSEA in the germline V gene. The ends were cut back, 1 base at V and 3 bases at J, with 15 bases in the middle. The CDR3 covers 15 residues. The DNA for the CDR3 is TGCAGCGTTGAAGTTTCTGGTAAAGACTACACTGAAGCTTTCTTT. Translation: CSVEVSGKDYTEAFF.

The CDR3 coding sequence is TGTGCCAGCAGCTTAGCCATAGATTCCTCCTACGAGCAGTACTTC. Translated, it gives CASSLAIDSSYEQYF. The chain recombines TRBV7-8 with TRBJ2-7; D is uncertain. This CDR3 has 15 residues. The germline V gene has CDR1 SGHVS and CDR2 FQNEAQ. Trimming shortened V by 0 bases and J by 0 bases, and 9 bases separated the two germline ends.

J is TRBJ2-1 and V is TRBV3-1 (or the pseudogene TRBV3-2); D may be TRBD2 (6 bases). V lost 8 bases and J lost 1, with 15 bases in between. CDR1 and CDR2 from the germline V gene are LGHDT and YNNKEL (reference sequence). The CDR3 runs to 15 residues. The CDR3 loop is CASGAGRSSYNEQFF. CDR3 DNA sequence: TGTGCCAGCGGAGCCGGGAGATCTTCCTACAATGAGCAGTTCTTC.

For the CDR3, the DNA is TGCGCCAGCAGCCAAGATTCCCCGATGAACACTGAAGCTTTCTTT. Amino acid sequence: CASSQDSPMNTEAFF. This sequence joins TRBV4-1 and TRBJ1-1; D gene uncertain. Trimming stripped 0 bases from V and 0 bases from J, with 8 bases between. The CDR3 covers 15 residues. Germline V lookup: CDR1 MGHRA, CDR2 YSYEKL.

The rearrangement links TRBV7-8 to TRBJ2-1; 10 positions match TRBD2. Looked up from germline, CDR1 is SGHVS and CDR2 is FQNEAQ. The CDR3 loop spans 15 amino acids. The trim removed 4 bases at V and 2 bases at J, leaving 2 bases unmatched. CDR3 DNA: TGTGCCAGCAGCTCTGGACTAGCGGCCTACAATGAGCAGTTCTTC. Translating gives CASSSGLAAYNEQFF.

This clone was counted a single time. The rearrangement joins TRBV5-1 to TRBJ2-1; tentatively, D is TRBD2 (6 bases). This CDR3 spans 14 amino acids. Germline V gives CDR1 SGHRS, CDR2 YFSETQ. V was trimmed by 3 bases and J by 5 bases, leaving 12 bases between them. The CDR3 region is CASSWGTDNNEQFF. The DNA of the CDR3 is TGCGCCAGCAGCTGGGGGACTGACAACAATGAGCAGTTCTTC.

This clone appeared a single time. This sequence joins TRBV12-3 or TRBV12-4 and TRBJ1-5; D is ambiguous. The germline V and J ends were trimmed by 1 base and 6 bases, with 1 base remaining between them. CDR3 length: 11 amino acids. The CDR3 nucleotides read TGTGCCAGCAGTTTAGGTCAGCCCCAGCATTTT. Residues: CASSLGQPQHF.

This chain links TRBV12-3 or TRBV12-4 with TRBJ1-6, with 8 bases matching TRBD1. The CDR3 has 13 residues. J gave up 9 bases and V 6 bases, and 4 bases lay outside the gene matches. The CDR3 DNA is TGTGCCAGCAGAAGGACAGGGAGTTCACCCCTCCACTTT. Protein: CASRRTGSSPLHF.

This clone occurred a few times. The chain is built from TRBV5-1 and TRBJ2-7; 10 bases map to TRBD2. Trimming at V came to 1 base and at J to 2 bases, leaving 3 bases not matched to a gene. Per germline, CDR1 SGHRS and CDR2 YFSETQ. The CDR3 is made up of 15 amino acids. CDR3 sequence reads: CASSLWTSGTYEQYF. The CDR3 coding sequence is TGCGCCAGCAGCTTGTGGACTAGCGGTACCTACGAGCAGTACTTC.

J is TRBJ1-1 and V is TRBV7-9; tentative D call: TRBD1 (5 bases). V gave up 2 bases and J gave up 5 bases, with 15 bases separating them. The germline V gene encodes CDR1 SEHNR and CDR2 FQNEAQ (reference sequence). CDR3 length: 15 amino acids. CDR3 protein: CASSLPREGGTEAFF. The CDR3 coding sequence is TGTGCCAGCAGCTTACCCAGGGAGGGAGGTACTGAAGCTTTCTTT.

This chain joins TRBV19 and TRBJ1-2, with D possibly TRBD1 on 5 matching bases. Germline V gives CDR1 LNHDA, CDR2 SQIVND (reference sequence). The CDR3 covers 15 residues. V was trimmed by 3 bases and J by 6 bases, leaving 17 bases between them. The CDR3 protein is CASSMGDPGFDGYTF. As DNA, the CDR3 is TGTGCCAGTAGTATGGGGGACCCAGGATTTGATGGCTACACCTTC.

The chain links TRBV6-5 to TRBJ1-1; D might be TRBD1 (6 bases). Per the germline V gene, CDR1 is MNHEY and CDR2 is SVGAGI. Trimming pared 0 bases from V and 1 base from J, leaving 6 bases between. The CDR3 totals 14 residues. The CDR3 region is CASSYSTGNTEAFF. CDR3 DNA: TGTGCCAGCAGTTACTCGACAGGGAACACTGAAGCTTTCTTT.

The chain recombines TRBV11-2 with TRBJ1-2; D is unresolved. The CDR3 contains 13 residues. The germline CDR1 and CDR2 sequences are SGHAT and FQNNGV. V was cut by 2 bases and J by 8 bases, with 12 bases left in between. The CDR3: CASSLTAGGGYTF. The DNA of the CDR3 is TGTGCCAGCAGCTTAACGGCGGGAGGAGGCTACACCTTC.

This chain joins TRBV5-4 and TRBJ2-2; TRBD2 agrees at 11 bases. This CDR3 spans 17 amino acids. Germline trimming cut 4 bases from V and 4 bases from J; bases unmatched to any gene: 9. The germline V gene has CDR1 SGHNT and CDR2 YYREEE (reference sequence). CDR3 sequence (DNA): TGTGCCAGCAGCCCGGCAGGGACTAGCGGCTTCACCGGGGAGCTGTTTTTT. Amino acid sequence: CASSPAGTSGFTGELFF.